This T cell receptor beta chain was profiled in a study of blood T cell repertoires in COVID-19. Whole-study context: Acute and convalescent COVID-19 specimens originated in the United States, Italy and Spain. The analysed material was cDNA or gDNA that came from T cells, B-cell-depleted T cells, or PBMCs.

The length of the CDR3 is 16 residues. Trimming stripped 6 bases from V and 5 bases from J, with 22 bases between. The germline CDR1 and CDR2 sequences are SNHLY and FYNNEI. Assay: immunoSEQ multiplex PCR; the TCRdb copy retains only in-frame clones and omits some. The sample contains approximately 210,000 clones, approximately 87% of which appear only once. The sequence was obtained from a woman aged 70-85 years with acute or convalescent COVID-19. Source material: peripheral blood. The chain recombines TRBV2 with TRBJ2-5, with a possible D match to TRBD2 (7 bases). The CDR3: CASRDRGAGSLETQYF. CDR3 nucleotides: TGTGCCAGCAGAGACCGGGGGGCGGGGTCCTTGGAGACCCAGTACTTC.